The 24 T cell receptor beta chains reported below all come from one sample, sequenced in a study of cytomegalovirus exposure and HLA in healthy donors. Primers for the PCR totalled 60 Vbeta and 13 Jbeta. Profiling relied on immunoSEQ multiplex PCR, and the TCRdb table lists in-frame clones only, not all of them. The sample has about 130,000 clones; about 86% are singletons. Sample: PBMCs. These receptors were obtained from a man between 18 and 35 years old in good health and CMV-seronegative.

The chain is built from TRBV5-6 and TRBJ2-5; 12 positions match TRBD2. Germline V CDR1 and CDR2: SGHDT, YYEEEE. V lost 4 bases and J lost 4; bases outside the gene matches: 5. The CDR3 has 15 residues. CDR3 bases: TGTGCCAGCAGCCTAGCGGGGGGGCCCGGAGAGACCCAGTACTTC. This sequence encodes CASSLAGGPGETQYF.

This clone was seen a few times. The V and J genes are TRBV6-5 and TRBJ2-1; 13 nucleotides match TRBD2. The CDR3 sequence is 16 residues long. Per germline, CDR1 MNHEY and CDR2 SVGAGI. J gave up 6 bases and V 2 bases, and 4 bases lay outside the gene matches. In nucleotides, the CDR3 is TGTGCCAGCAGTTACAGGGGACTAGCGGGAATCAATGAGCAGTTCTTC. Translated, it gives CASSYRGLAGINEQFF.

This clone was seen only once. This sequence joins TRBV21-1 and TRBJ1-3; the table gives TRBD1 as D, unverified against the DNA. TRBV21-1 constitutes a pseudogene. The CDR3 runs 15 residues. CDR3: CASSSDRGSGNTIYF. CDR3 DNA sequence: TGTGCCAGCAGCTCAGACAGGGGGTCTGGAAACACCATATATTTT.

The rearrangement uses TRBV4-3 and TRBJ2-1; 10 bases align to TRBD1. The CDR3 is made up of 15 amino acids. V lost 0 bases and J lost 6; bases outside the gene matches: 2. Per the germline V gene, CDR1 is LGHNA and CDR2 is YSLEER. This CDR3 is CASSQDGTGANEQFF. DNA for the CDR3: TGCGCCAGCAGCCAAGATGGGACAGGGGCCAATGAGCAGTTCTTC.

The chain joins TRBV19 to TRBJ1-2; D might be TRBD1 (5 bases). From germline, CDR1 is LNHDA and CDR2 SQIVND (reference sequence). The V gene lost 8 bases and the J gene lost 2 bases, with 12 bases spanning the gap. This CDR3 contains 13 residues. The DNA for the CDR3 is TGTGCCAGTCACCTGGACACGAACTATGGCTACACCTTC. The encoded protein is CASHLDTNYGYTF.

Only a few counts were recorded for this clone. This chain uses TRBV27 with TRBJ2-7; 7 nucleotides match TRBD2. In germline, CDR1 is MNHEY, CDR2 SMNVEV (reference sequence). The CDR3 totals 14 residues. The V segment lost 3 bases and the J segment 3 bases; nucleotides outside the gene matches: 5. The CDR3: CASSFWGGNYEQYF. DNA of the CDR3: TGTGCCAGCAGTTTTTGGGGGGGAAACTACGAGCAGTACTTC.

The rearrangement joins TRBV25-1 to TRBJ1-6; the match to TRBD1 covers 7 bases. The CDR3 runs 13 residues. Germline trimming cut 7 bases from V and 13 bases from J; bases unmatched to any gene: 10. The V gene's germline CDR1 is MGHDK and CDR2 SYGVNS. The CDR3 nucleotides are TGTGCCAGCAAGACAGGGAAGTTTGGGCCCCTCCACTTT. It specifies CASKTGKFGPLHF.

Only one count was recorded for this clone. The V and J genes are TRBV5-1 and TRBJ1-2; the D is unclear. Germline lookup yields CDR1 SGHRS and CDR2 YFSETQ. This CDR3 has 17 amino acids. V lost 4 bases and J 2 bases, leaving 21 bases between the germline ends. CDR3 in amino acids: CASSPGTRGGRNYGYTF. DNA of the CDR3: TGCGCCAGCAGCCCAGGTACGCGTGGAGGGCGGAACTATGGCTACACCTTC.

This clone was detected only once. The chain recombines TRBV29-1 with TRBJ1-1; no clear D gene. CDR1 and CDR2 (germline): SQVTM, ANQGSEA. This CDR3 spans 12 amino acids. Trimming shortened V by 4 bases and J by 1 base, and 7 bases separated the two germline ends. The CDR3 DNA reads as TGCAGCGTTGCGAACTCGAACACTGAAGCTTTCTTT. Translation gives CSVANSNTEAFF.

This clone was detected only a few times. This chain connects TRBV10-3 to TRBJ1-1, with D unresolved. The CDR3 contains 12 residues. Trimming removed 6 bases from V and 5 bases from J, with 10 bases in between. Germline V gene lookup returns CDR1 ENHRY and CDR2 SYGVKD. The CDR3 sequence is CAIRLPDTEAFF. CDR3 nucleotides: TGTGCCATCAGACTCCCTGATACTGAAGCTTTCTTT.

The chain joins TRBV5-1 to TRBJ2-3, with a weak D call TRBD1 (5 bases). The CDR3 is made up of 15 amino acids. Germline CDR1 reads SGHRS; CDR2 reads YFSETQ. V was pared by 0 bases and J by 1 base, with 9 bases between. In DNA, the CDR3 is TGCGCCAGCAGCTTGGAGGGGATAGGCACAGATACGCAGTATTTT. It codes for CASSLEGIGTDTQYF.

V and J are TRBV30 and TRBJ2-4; 8 nucleotides agree with TRBD2. CDR3 size: 14 residues. J gave up 4 bases and V 1 base, and 3 bases lay outside the gene matches. The germline V gene encodes CDR1 GTSNPN and CDR2 SVGIG (reference sequence). The CDR3 DNA reads TGTGCCTGGAGTGGGACGGGGGGGAAAAACATTCAGTACTTC. Protein product: CAWSGTGGKNIQYF.

The genes are TRBV2 and TRBJ1-1, with 9 bases aligning to TRBD1. Germline CDR1 and CDR2: SNHLY and FYNNEI. V gave up 8 bases and J gave up 4 bases; unmatched junction bases: 2. The CDR3 has 12 amino acids. The CDR3: CASDRGSTEAFF. The DNA of the CDR3 is TGTGCCAGCGACAGGGGGTCCACTGAAGCTTTCTTT.

The chain carries TRBV10-3 and TRBJ2-2; D not resolved. Germline lookup yields CDR1 ENHRY and CDR2 SYGVKD. V was trimmed by 2 bases and J by 5 bases, leaving 18 bases between them. The CDR3 covers 17 residues. The CDR3 region is CAISEGSRGGSTGELFF. Written as DNA, the CDR3 is TGTGCCATCAGTGAGGGCTCCCGCGGCGGTTCTACCGGGGAGCTGTTTTTT.

The chain links TRBV5-4 to TRBJ2-5; tentative D call: TRBD2 (5 bases). This CDR3 contains 15 residues. Germline V gene sequence: CDR1 SGHNT, CDR2 YYREEE (reference sequence). Trimming took 0 bases from V and 5 from J, leaving 14 bases between them. CDR3 region: CASSLEVGLAETQYF. In nucleotides, the CDR3 is TGTGCCAGCAGCTTGGAAGTGGGTCTAGCCGAGACCCAGTACTTC.

This clone was observed a handful of times. The chain carries TRBV5-6 and TRBJ1-1; 7 nucleotides line up with TRBD1. The CDR3 is made up of 14 amino acids. The germline gives CDR1 SGHDT, CDR2 YYEEEE. Germline trimming cut 4 bases from V and 4 bases from J; bases unmatched to any gene: 7. CDR3 in amino acids: CASSRVQGSTEAFF. CDR3 DNA: TGTGCCAGCAGCCGAGTACAGGGGAGCACTGAAGCTTTCTTT.

The rearrangement joins TRBV5-4 to TRBJ1-1, with 9 positions matching TRBD1. Per the germline V gene, CDR1 is SGHNT and CDR2 is YYREEE (reference sequence). The CDR3 runs 18 residues. V shed 2 bases and J 0 bases; nucleotides not matched to a gene: 11. The CDR3 coding sequence is TGTGCCAGCAGCTTTGGGACAGGGTTTAAGCTGATGAACACTGAAGCTTTCTTT. Residues: CASSFGTGFKLMNTEAFF.

This chain joins TRBV6-6 and TRBJ2-7; tentatively, D is TRBD1 (6 bases). The V end lost 6 bases, the J end lost 8 bases, and 17 bases lay between the germline ends. The CDR3 is 13 amino acids. Germline loops: CDR1 MNHNY, CDR2 SVGAGI (reference sequence). The CDR3 loop is CASRKDRSTKQYF. For the CDR3, the DNA is TGTGCCAGCAGGAAGGACAGATCTACGAAGCAGTACTTC.

This chain connects TRBV4-2 to TRBJ1-4, with 10 bases aligning to TRBD1. The CDR3 totals 16 residues. In germline, CDR1 is LGHNA, CDR2 YNFKEQ. The V gene end was trimmed by 2 bases and the J gene end by 7 bases; junction bases not matched to a gene: 7. CDR3 nucleotide sequence: TGTGCCAGCAGCCAATTCGACAGGGGGCTTTTTGAAAAACTGTTTTTT. Amino acids: CASSQFDRGLFEKLFF.

This clone was observed a few times. Written as DNA, the CDR3 is TGCGCCAGTTTAGCGGGGGGTTACAATGAGCAGTTCTTC. Translation: CASLAGGYNEQFF. The chain employs TRBV10-2 and TRBJ2-1; 10 bases map to TRBD2. The trim removed 9 bases at V and 4 bases at J, leaving 3 bases unmatched. The CDR3 length is 13 residues. Germline CDR1 and CDR2: WSHSY and SAAADI.

This clone appeared once. The gene calls are TRBV7-2 and TRBJ1-2; D unclear. V lost 4 bases and J 6 bases, leaving 12 bases between the germline ends. The CDR3 sequence is 13 residues long. Germline CDR1 is SGHTA and CDR2 is FQGNSA. The CDR3 nucleotides are TGTGCCAGCAGCTATAGCGCCTACGATGGCTACACCTTC. Translated: CASSYSAYDGYTF. Complete variable domain (other parts from reference TRBV7-2 and TRBJ1-2): GAGVSQSPSNKVTEKGKDVELRCDPISGHTALYWYRQSLGQGLEFLIYFQGNSAPDKSGLPSDRFSAERTGGSVSTLTIQRTQQEDSAVYLCASSYSAYDGYTFGSGTRLTVV.

The chain employs TRBV5-4 and TRBJ2-5; TRBD2 might be the D (5 bases). The ends were cut back, 4 bases at V and 6 bases at J, with 19 bases in the middle. Germline loops: CDR1 SGHNT, CDR2 YYREEE (reference sequence). The CDR3 totals 15 residues. The CDR3 loop is CASSHPKGEVQTQYF. Here the CDR3 DNA reads TGTGCCAGCAGCCATCCAAAGGGAGAGGTGCAGACCCAGTACTTC.

The J gene is TRBJ2-2, the V gene TRBV2, with TRBD2 matching 7 bases. The V and J ends lost 2 bases and 0 bases, in that order; junction bases with no gene match: 6. CDR3 length: 17 residues. Germline V gene data show CDR1 as SNHLY and CDR2 as FYNNEI. CDR3: CASSELGGDANTGELFF. CDR3 coding DNA: TGTGCCAGCAGTGAATTGGGAGGGGACGCGAACACCGGGGAGCTGTTTTTT.

The chain is built from TRBV6-5 and TRBJ1-1, with 7 positions matching TRBD1. Germline assignment: CDR1 MNHEY and CDR2 SVGAGI. The V gene end was trimmed by 0 bases and the J gene end by 8 bases; junction bases not matched to a gene: 3. The length of the CDR3 is 13 residues. CDR3 residues: CASSYSGGQEAFF. The CDR3 bases are TGTGCCAGCAGTTACTCGGGGGGACAGGAAGCTTTCTTT.